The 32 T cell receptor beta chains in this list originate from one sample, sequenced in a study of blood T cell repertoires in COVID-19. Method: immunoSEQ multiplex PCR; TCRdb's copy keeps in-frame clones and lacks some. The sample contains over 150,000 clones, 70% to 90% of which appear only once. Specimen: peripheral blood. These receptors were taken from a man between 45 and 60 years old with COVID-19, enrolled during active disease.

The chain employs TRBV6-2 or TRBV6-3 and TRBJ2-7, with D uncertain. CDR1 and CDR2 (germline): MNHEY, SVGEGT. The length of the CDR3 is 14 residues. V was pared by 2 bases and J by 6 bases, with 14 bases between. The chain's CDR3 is CASSYALTLREQYF. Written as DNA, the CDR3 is TGTGCCAGCAGTTACGCTCTAACACTACGCGAGCAGTACTTC.

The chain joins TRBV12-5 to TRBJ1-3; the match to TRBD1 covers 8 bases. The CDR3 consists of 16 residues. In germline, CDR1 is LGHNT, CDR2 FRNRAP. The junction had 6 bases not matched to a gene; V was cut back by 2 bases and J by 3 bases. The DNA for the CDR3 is TGTGCTAGTGGTTTGATTGGACAGGGAGGTGGAAACACCATATATTTT. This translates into CASGLIGQGGGNTIYF.

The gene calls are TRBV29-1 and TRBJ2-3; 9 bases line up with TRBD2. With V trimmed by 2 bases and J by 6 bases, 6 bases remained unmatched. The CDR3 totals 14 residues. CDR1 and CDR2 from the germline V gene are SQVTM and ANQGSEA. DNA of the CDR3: TGCAGCGTTGAACTAGCGGGGATGTTGGATACGCAGTATTTT. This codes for CSVELAGMLDTQYF.

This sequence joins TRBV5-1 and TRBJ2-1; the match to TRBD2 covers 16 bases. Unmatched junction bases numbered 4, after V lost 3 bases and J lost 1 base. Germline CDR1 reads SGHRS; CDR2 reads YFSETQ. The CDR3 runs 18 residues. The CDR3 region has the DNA TGCGCCAGCAGCTCGGGACTAGCGGGAGGGGGATCCTACAATGAGCAGTTCTTC. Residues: CASSSGLAGGGSYNEQFF. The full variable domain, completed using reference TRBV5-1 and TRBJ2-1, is KAGVTQTPRYLIKTRGQQVTLSCSPISGHRSVSWYQQTPGQGLQFLFEYFSETQRNKGNFPGRFSGRQFSNSRSEMNVSTLELGDSALYLCASSSGLAGGGSYNEQFFGPGTRLTVL.

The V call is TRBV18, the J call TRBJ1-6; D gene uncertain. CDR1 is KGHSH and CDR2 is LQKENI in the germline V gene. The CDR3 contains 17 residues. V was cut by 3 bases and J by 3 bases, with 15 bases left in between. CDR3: CASSPEAGSNYNSPLHF. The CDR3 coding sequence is TGTGCCAGCTCACCGGAGGCGGGTAGTAACTATAATTCACCCCTCCACTTT.

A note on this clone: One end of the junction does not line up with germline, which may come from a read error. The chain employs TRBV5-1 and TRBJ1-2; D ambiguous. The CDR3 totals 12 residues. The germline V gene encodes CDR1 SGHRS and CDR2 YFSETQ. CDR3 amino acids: CASRAPTKKFFF. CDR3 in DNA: TGCGCCAGCAGGGCACCGACTAAGAAATTTTTCTTC.

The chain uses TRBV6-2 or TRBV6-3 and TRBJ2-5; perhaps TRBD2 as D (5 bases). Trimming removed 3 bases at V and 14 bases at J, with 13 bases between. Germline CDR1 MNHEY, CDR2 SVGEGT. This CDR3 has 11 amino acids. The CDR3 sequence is CASSYRQTTYF. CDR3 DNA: TGTGCCAGCAGTTATAGGCAGACTACCTACTTC.

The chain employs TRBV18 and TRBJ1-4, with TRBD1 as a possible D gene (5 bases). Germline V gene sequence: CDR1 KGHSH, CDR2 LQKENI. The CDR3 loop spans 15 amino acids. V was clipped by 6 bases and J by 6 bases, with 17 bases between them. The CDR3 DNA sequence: TGTGCCAGCTCGGATGATCAGGGTAAACATGAAAAACTGTTTTTT. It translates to CASSDDQGKHEKLFF.

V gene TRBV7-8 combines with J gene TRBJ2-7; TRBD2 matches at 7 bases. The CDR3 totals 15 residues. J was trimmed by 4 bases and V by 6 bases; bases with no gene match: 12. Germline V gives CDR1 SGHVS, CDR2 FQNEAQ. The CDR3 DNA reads TGTGCCAGCAGTCTCCGGGCGGGGGACGAGTACGAGCAGTACTTC. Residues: CASSLRAGDEYEQYF.

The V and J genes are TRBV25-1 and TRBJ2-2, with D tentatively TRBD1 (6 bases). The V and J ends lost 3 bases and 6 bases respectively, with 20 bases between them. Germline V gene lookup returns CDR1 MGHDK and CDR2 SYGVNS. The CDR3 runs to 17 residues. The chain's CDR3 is CASSDRSRAGVSGELFF. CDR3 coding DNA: TGTGCCAGCAGTGATCGGTCGAGGGCAGGGGTGTCCGGGGAGCTGTTTTTT.

The CDR3 reads CASSPIYRTGTGTYGYTF. The CDR3 nucleotides read TGTGCCAGCAGCCCAATTTACAGAACCGGGACAGGAACCTATGGCTACACCTTC. The chain recombines TRBV11-2 with TRBJ1-2; 8 bases map to TRBD1. Germline CDR1 reads SGHAT; CDR2 reads FQNNGV. The CDR3 length is 18 residues. J gave up 4 bases and V 5 bases, and 18 bases lay outside the gene matches. The variable domain in full, with the rest retrieved from reference TRBV11-2 and TRBJ1-2, is EAGVAQSPRYKIIEKRQSVAFWCNPISGHATLYWYQQILGQGPKLLIQFQNNGVVDDSQLPKDRFSAERLKGVDSTLKIQPAKLEDSAVYLCASSPIYRTGTGTYGYTFGSGTRLTVV.

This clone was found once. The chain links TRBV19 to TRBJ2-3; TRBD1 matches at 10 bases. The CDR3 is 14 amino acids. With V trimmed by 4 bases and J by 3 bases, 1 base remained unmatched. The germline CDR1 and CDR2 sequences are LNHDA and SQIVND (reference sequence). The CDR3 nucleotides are TGTGCCAGTAGTAAGGGACAGGGGACAGATACGCAGTATTTT. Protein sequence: CASSKGQGTDTQYF.

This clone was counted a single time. This CDR3 is CASSSDRGSYEQYF. The DNA of the CDR3 is TGCGCCAGCAGCTCCGACAGGGGCTCCTACGAGCAGTACTTC. The chain carries TRBV5-1 and TRBJ2-7, with 8 bases lining up with TRBD1. With 3 bases clipped from V and 0 bases from J, the junction kept 2 bases outside the gene matches. The CDR3 loop spans 14 amino acids. The germline V gene has CDR1 SGHRS and CDR2 YFSETQ.

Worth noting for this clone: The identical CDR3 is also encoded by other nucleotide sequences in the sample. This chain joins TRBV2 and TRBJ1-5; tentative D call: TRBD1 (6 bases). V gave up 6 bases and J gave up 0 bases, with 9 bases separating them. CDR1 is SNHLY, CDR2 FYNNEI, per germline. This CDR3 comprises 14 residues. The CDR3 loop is CASSRTDSNQPQHF. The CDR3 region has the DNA TGTGCCAGCAGCCGGACAGATAGCAATCAGCCCCAGCATTTT.

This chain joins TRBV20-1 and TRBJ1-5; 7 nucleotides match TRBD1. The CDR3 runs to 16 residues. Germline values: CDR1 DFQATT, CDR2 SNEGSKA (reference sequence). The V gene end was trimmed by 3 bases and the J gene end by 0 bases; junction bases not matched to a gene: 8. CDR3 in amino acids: CSASYQGEISNQPQHF. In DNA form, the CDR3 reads TGCAGTGCTAGTTACCAGGGGGAAATTAGCAATCAGCCCCAGCATTTT.

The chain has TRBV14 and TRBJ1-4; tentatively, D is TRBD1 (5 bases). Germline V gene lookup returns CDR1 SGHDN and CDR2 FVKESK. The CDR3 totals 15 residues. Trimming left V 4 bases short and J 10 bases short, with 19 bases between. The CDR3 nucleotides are TGTGCCAGCAGCCTGAAAGGGGCAGAATTCGGAAAACTGTTTTTT. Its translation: CASSLKGAEFGKLFF.

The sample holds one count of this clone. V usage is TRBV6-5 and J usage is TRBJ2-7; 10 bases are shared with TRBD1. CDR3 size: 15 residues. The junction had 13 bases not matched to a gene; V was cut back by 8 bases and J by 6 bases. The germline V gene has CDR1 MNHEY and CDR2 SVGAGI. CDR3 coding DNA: TGTGCCAGCGCAATTACCGGGACAGGGGTTCGCGAGCAGTACTTC. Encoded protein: CASAITGTGVREQYF.

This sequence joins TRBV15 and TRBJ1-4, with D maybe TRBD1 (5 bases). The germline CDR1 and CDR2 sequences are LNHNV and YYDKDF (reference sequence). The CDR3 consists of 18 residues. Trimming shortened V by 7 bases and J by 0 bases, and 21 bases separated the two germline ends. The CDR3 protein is CATTVRGLRGATNEKLFF. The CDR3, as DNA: TGTGCCACCACCGTGCGGGGGTTAAGGGGTGCAACTAATGAAAAACTGTTTTTT.

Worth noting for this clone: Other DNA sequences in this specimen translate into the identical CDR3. The CDR3 DNA sequence: TGCGCCAGCAGCTTGGACAGAACAAACTACGAGCAGTACTTC. Translating gives CASSLDRTNYEQYF. The chain is built from TRBV5-1 and TRBJ2-7; D is ambiguous. The V end lost 0 bases, the J end lost 3 bases, and 10 bases lay between the germline ends. Germline-derived CDR1 and CDR2 are SGHRS and YFSETQ. The CDR3 covers 14 residues.

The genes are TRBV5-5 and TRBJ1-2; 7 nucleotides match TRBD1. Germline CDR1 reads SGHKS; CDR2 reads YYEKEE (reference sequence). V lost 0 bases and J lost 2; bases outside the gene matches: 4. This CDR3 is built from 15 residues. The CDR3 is CASSLGAGGNYGYTF. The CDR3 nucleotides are TGTGCCAGCAGCTTGGGTGCAGGGGGAAACTATGGCTACACCTTC. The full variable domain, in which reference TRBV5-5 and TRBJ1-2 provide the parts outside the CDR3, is DAGVTQSPTHLIKTRGQQVTLRCSPISGHKSVSWYQQVLGQGPQFIFQYYEKEERGRGNFPDRFSARQFPNYSSELNVNALLLGDSALYLCASSLGAGGNYGYTFGSGTRLTVV.

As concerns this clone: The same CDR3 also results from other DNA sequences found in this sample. The DNA for the CDR3 is TGTGCCAGCAGTCCCCCACCCACGGGGAACACTGAAGCTTTCTTT. It codes for CASSPPPTGNTEAFF. The V gene is TRBV27, the J gene TRBJ1-1; D is uncertain. Germline lookup yields CDR1 MNHEY and CDR2 SMNVEV (reference sequence). The V gene lost 5 bases and the J gene lost 1 base, with 14 bases spanning the gap. CDR3 size: 15 residues.

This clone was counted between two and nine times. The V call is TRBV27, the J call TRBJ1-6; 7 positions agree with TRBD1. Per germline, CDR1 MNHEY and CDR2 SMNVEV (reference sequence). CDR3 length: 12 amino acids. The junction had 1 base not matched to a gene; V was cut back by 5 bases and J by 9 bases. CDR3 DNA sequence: TGTGCCAGCAGTCAGGGGGGTTCACCCCTCCACTTT. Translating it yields CASSQGGSPLHF.

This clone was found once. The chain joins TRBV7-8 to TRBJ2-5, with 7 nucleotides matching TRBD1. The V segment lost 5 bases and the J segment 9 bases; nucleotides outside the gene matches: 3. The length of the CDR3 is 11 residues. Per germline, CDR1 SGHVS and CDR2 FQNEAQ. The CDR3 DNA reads TGTGCCAGCAGCCCCACAGGGGCCCAGTACTTC. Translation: CASSPTGAQYF. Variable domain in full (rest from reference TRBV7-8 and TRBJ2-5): GAGVSQSPRYKVAKRGQDVALRCDPISGHVSLFWYQQALGQGPEFLTYFQNEAQLDKSGLPSDRFFAERPEGSVSTLKIQRTQQEDSAVYLCASSPTGAQYFGPGTRLLVL.

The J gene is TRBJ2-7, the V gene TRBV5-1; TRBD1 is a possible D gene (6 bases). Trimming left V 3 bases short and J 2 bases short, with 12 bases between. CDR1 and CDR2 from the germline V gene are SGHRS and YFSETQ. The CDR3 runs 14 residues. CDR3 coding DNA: TGCGCCAGCAGCTCCACAGGGTTTGCCTACGAGCAGTACTTC. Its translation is CASSSTGFAYEQYF.

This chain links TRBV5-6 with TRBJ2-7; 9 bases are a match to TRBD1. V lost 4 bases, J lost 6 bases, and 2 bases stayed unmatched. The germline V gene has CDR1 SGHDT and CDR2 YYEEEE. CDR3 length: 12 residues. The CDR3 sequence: CASSATGGEQYF. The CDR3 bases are TGTGCCAGCAGCGCGACAGGGGGCGAGCAGTACTTC.

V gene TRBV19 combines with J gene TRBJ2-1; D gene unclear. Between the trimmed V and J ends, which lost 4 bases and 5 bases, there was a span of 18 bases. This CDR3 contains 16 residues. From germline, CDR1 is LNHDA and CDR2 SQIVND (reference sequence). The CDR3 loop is CASSNVAGTPHNEQFF. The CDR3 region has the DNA TGTGCCAGTAGTAACGTCGCAGGCACCCCTCACAATGAGCAGTTCTTC.

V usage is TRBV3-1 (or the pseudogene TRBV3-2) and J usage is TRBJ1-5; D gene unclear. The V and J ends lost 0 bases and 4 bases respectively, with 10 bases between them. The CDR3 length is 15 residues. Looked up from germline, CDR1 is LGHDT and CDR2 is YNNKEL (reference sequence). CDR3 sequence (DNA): TGTGCCAGCAGCCAAGACGGAACCGGGAATCAGCCCCAGCATTTT. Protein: CASSQDGTGNQPQHF.

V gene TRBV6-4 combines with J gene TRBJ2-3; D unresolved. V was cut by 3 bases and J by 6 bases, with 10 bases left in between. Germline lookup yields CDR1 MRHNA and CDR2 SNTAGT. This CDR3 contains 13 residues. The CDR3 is CASSESPRDTQYF. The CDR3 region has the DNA TGTGCCAGCAGTGAGTCTCCCAGGGATACGCAGTATTTT.

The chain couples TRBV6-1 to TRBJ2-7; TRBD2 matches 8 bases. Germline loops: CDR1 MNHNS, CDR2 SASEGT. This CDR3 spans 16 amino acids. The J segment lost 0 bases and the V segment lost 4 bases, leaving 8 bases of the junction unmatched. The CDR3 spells CASSAPGTRSSYEQYF. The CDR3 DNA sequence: TGTGCCAGCAGTGCACCCGGGACTAGGAGCTCCTACGAGCAGTACTTC.

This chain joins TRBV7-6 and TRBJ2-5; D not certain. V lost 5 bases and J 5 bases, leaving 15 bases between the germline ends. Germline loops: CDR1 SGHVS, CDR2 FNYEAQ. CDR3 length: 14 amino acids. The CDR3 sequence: CASSARLYSETQYF. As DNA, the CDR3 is TGTGCCAGCAGCGCCCGCCTATACTCGGAGACCCAGTACTTC. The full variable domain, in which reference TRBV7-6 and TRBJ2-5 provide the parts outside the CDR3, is GAGVSQSPRYKVTKRGQDVALRCDPISGHVSLYWYRQALGQGPEFLTYFNYEAQQDKSGLPNDRFSAERPEGSISTLTIQRTEQRDSAMYRCASSARLYSETQYFGPGTRLLVL.

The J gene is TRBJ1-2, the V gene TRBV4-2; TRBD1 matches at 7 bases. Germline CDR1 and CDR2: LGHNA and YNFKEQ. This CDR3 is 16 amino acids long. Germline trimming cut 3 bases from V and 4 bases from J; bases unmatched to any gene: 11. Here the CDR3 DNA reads TGTGCCAGCAGCCAGGGTACGACAGGGCGGGTCTATGGCTACACCTTC. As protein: CASSQGTTGRVYGYTF.

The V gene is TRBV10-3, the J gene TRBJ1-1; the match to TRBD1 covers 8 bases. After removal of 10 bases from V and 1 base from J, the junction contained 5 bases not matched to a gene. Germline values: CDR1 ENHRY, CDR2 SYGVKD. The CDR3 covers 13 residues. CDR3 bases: TGTGCCACCGGGGGACAGGCGAACACTGAAGCTTTCTTT. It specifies CATGGQANTEAFF.